The subject of this entry is one TCR beta chain. This clonotype was observed many times. Its antigen specificity is not known. Base quality data are lacking; no much larger clone is found one base away. The record originates from a study of early T cells in non-severe SARS-CoV-2 infection (dated by TCRdb to the early 2020s). General notes on the study: TCR sequencing used bulk RNA from unsorted whole blood, so alpha and beta chains could not be paired. Beyond this particular receptor, the publication reports: VDJdb matching was skewed toward anti-spike CD8 responses and likely underestimated virus-specific expansions by missing private and CD4 specificities.

To prepare the library, 5' RACE was applied. TCRdb records NextSeq 500 as the sequencer. Unique molecular identifiers were attached to individual cDNA molecules in the TCR library protocol so that sequencing error and PCR bias could be corrected. Both TCR alpha and beta chains were sequenced, and tight co-correlation was observed between alpha and beta sequence abundances in each sample. The authors' pipeline ran thus. Decombinator V4 was used to annotate the V gene, J gene and CDR3 of the TCR sequences. TCRs were defined as expanded if a significant change between any two time points was detected under a Poisson model with p below 0.0001. TCR abundances were normalised to the total number of TCRs sequenced per sample and expressed as counts per million. MAIT TCRs were defined by TRAV1-2 paired with TRAJ12, TRAJ20 or TRAJ33, and iNKT TCRs by TRAV10 paired with TRAJ18. VDJdb, accessed on 1 November 2021, was searched for TCRs annotated for CMV, EBV and SARS-CoV-2, and TCRs annotated for more than one antigen were excluded. The public sequencing data were trimmed at Q25 with fastp and processed into clonotypes with MiXCR by TCRdb, which kept only in-frame beta chains. Rows are combined by CDR3 protein, so each entry shows the most common genes and DNA. The V and J calls and clone size come from TCRdb's table, not from the authors' own analysis. The sample table shows approximately 73,000 distinct CDR3 sequences, and roughly 12% are seen once. Approximately 4.8% of the sample lies in the top ten.

V is reduced by 2 bases and J by 5 bases, leaving a spacing of 13 bases between them. Based on the germline V gene, the CDR1 and CDR2 sequences are MNHEY and SVGAGI. There are 14 amino acids in the CDR3, from cysteine to phenylalanine inclusive. Solely the CDR3 DNA is kept, with 42 bases framed from the first base. Set within a cohort of healthcare workers in London, UK, this nested case-control study involved weekly PCR testing of nasopharyngeal swabs along with blood sampling. Healthcare workers were recruited between 23 and 31 March 2020, during the week of the UK lockdown, and were followed weekly for up to roughly 16 weeks.

The chain is encoded by TRBV6-5 joined to TRBJ2-7; the D gene is unclear. The material sequenced was whole blood. The TCR sequence derives from an adult who was a healthcare worker with PCR-confirmed SARS-CoV-2 infection or an uninfected control (not recorded which). The sequence in DNA is TGTGCCAGCAGTTACCGAGACTCCCCCAACGAGCAGTACTTC. Its protein reads: CASSYRDSPNEQYF.